These T cell receptor beta chains were read from a single sample in a study of blood T cell repertoires in COVID-19. Profiling relied on immunoSEQ multiplex PCR, and the TCRdb table lists in-frame clones only, not all of them. Altogether some 200,000 clones are present, roughly 79% being singletons, with the ten largest covering 6.5% to 7%. Sequenced input: peripheral blood. Receptors originate from a human donor with acute or convalescent COVID-19. The donor label of this sample is uncertain. CDR3s include the opening cysteine and the closing phenylalanine or tryptophan. The D gene is left open where the match is weak. Clone size is shown for a subset of rows, as once, few, many or a class of expanded clone.

TRBV30	TRBJ1-2	TRBD1	.	TGTGCCTGGGCCGGGACAGCGAGAACCTATGGCTACACCTTC	CAWAGTARTYGYTF
TRBV29-1	TRBJ2-7	TRBD1	.	TGCAGCGCCAGACAGGGGAACTACGAGCAGTACTTC	CSARQGNYEQYF
TRBV6-5	TRBJ1-1	.	few	TGTGCCAGCAGCCGGGAGGGACGGGAAGCTTTCTTT	CASSREGREAFF
TRBV15	TRBJ1-1	.	.	TGTGCCACCAGCAGAGATTGGGGGGTCACTGAAGCTTTCTTT	CATSRDWGVTEAFF
TRBV19	TRBJ2-2	.	.	TGTGCCACAAGGACTACTCGGAACACCGGGGAGCTGTTTTTT	CATRTTRNTGELFF
TRBV6-5	TRBJ1-1	.	once	TGTGCCAGCAAATTGGACAGATCGAACACTGAAGCTTTCTTT	CASKLDRSNTEAFF
TRBV5-1	TRBJ1-2	TRBD1	.	TGCGCCAGCAGCTTCCCCGCGCCAGGGGGATATGGCTACACCTTC	CASSFPAPGGYGYTF
TRBV9	TRBJ1-5	.	.	TGTGCCAGGAGGCGGTCATCGGGCAATCAGCCCCAGCATTTT	CARRRSSGNQPQHF
TRBV6-1	TRBJ2-1	.	once	TGTGCCAGCAGTGACAACGGGAGAAGGTCATACAATGAGCAGTTCTTC	CASSDNGRRSYNEQFF
TRBV2	TRBJ1-2	.	.	TGTGCCAGCAGTGAGAGGGCCTCCAACTATGGCTACACCTTC	CASSERASNYGYTF
TRBV5-1	TRBJ2-3	TRBD1	.	TGCGCCAGCAGCCTTGGGACAGCCACAGATACGCAGTATTTT	CASSLGTATDTQYF
TRBV19	TRBJ1-5	TRBD1	.	TGTGCCAGTAGTATCGACAGGGGGCCCAATCAGCCCCAGCATTTT	CASSIDRGPNQPQHF
TRBV30	TRBJ2-5	.	.	TGTGCCTGGAGTGTGGGAGAGATGGGGACCCAGTACTTC	CAWSVGEMGTQYF
TRBV3-1/TRBV3-2	TRBJ2-3	TRBD2	.	TGTGCCAGCAGCCAAGCCACCCGTCCGGGAGGAGCAGATACGCAGTATTTT	CASSQATRPGGADTQYF
TRBV18	TRBJ1-1	.	.	TGTGCCAGCTCACCACGCGTAGAGGGGAACACTGAAGCTTTCTTT	CASSPRVEGNTEAFF
TRBV4-3	TRBJ2-1	.	.	TGCGCCAGCAGCCAAGATTGGGGCGGGGATGAGCAGTTCTTC	CASSQDWGGDEQFF
TRBV7-9	TRBJ1-2	.	.	TGTGCCAGCAGCTTAGCTGGAGTTAACTATGGCTACACCTTC	CASSLAGVNYGYTF
TRBV6-2/TRBV6-3	TRBJ2-1	TRBD2	.	TGTGCCAGCAGTTCCGGACTAGCGGGAGTTAATGAGCAGTTCTTC	CASSSGLAGVNEQFF
TRBV13	TRBJ1-3	TRBD1	few	TGTGCCAGCAGCTTGGAACGGGACAGGAGCTTTGGAAACACCATATATTTT	CASSLERDRSFGNTIYF
TRBV6-6	TRBJ2-7	.	.	TGTGCCAGCAGTCTCCCCCAGGGAAACGAGCAGTACTTC	CASSLPQGNEQYF
TRBV2	TRBJ2-7	TRBD1	once	TGTGCCAGCAGTCGGGGACAGGGGGTGGACGAGCAGTACTTC	CASSRGQGVDEQYF
TRBV6-5	TRBJ2-7	.	.	TGTGCCAGCACCGTCTTCGGAGGCAACTCCTACGAGCAGTACTTC	CASTVFGGNSYEQYF
TRBV5-1	TRBJ1-1	.	few	TGCGCCAGCACCGAACAGGGACCGAACACTGAAGCTTTCTTT	CASTEQGPNTEAFF
TRBV7-2	TRBJ2-2	.	.	TGTGCCAGCAGCTTAAGACAAGCCACCGGGGAGCTGTTTTTT	CASSLRQATGELFF
TRBV18	TRBJ1-5	.	once	TGTGCCAGCTCATCCCGACTTCCAGGGGAAAGCAATCAGCCCCAGCATTTT	CASSSRLPGESNQPQHF
TRBV11-2	TRBJ1-3	.	.	TGTGCCAGCAGCCCCATGCCGGTCTCTGGAAACACCATATATTTT	CASSPMPVSGNTIYF
TRBV3-1/TRBV3-2	TRBJ1-2	TRBD1	.	TGTGCCAGCAGCCATCTAACAGGGGCCTATGGCTACACCTTC	CASSHLTGAYGYTF
TRBV12-3/TRBV12-4	TRBJ1-2	.	few	TGTGCCAGCACCCTACAGGCTTACGGTGGCTACACCTTC	CASTLQAYGGYTF
TRBV6-5	TRBJ1-2	.	.	TGTGCCAGCACCGCGGGAGGGGGGGCGGTCTATGGCTACACCTTC	CASTAGGGAVYGYTF
TRBV7-2	TRBJ2-7	.	.	TGTGCCAGCAGCTTAGAGGTCGCTAGAAGCTCCTACGAGCAGTACTTC	CASSLEVARSSYEQYF
TRBV12-3/TRBV12-4	TRBJ1-5	TRBD1	.	TGTGCCAGCAGTACAGGGGAGCGGCAGCCCCAGCATTTT	CASSTGERQPQHF
TRBV11-3	TRBJ2-2	.	.	TGTGCCAGCAGCCCTACGGCCCCGACTGGGGAGCTGTTTTTT	CASSPTAPTGELFF
TRBV10-2	TRBJ2-3	.	.	TGCGCCAGCAGTGCGGAGTTGACCCAGCGGAGTGGTTCAGATACGCAGTATTTT	CASSAELTQRSGSDTQYF
TRBV5-1	TRBJ1-6	TRBD1	.	TGCGCCAGCAGCTTGGGGGGACAGGGGGATTCACCCCTCCACTTT	CASSLGGQGDSPLHF
TRBV19	TRBJ2-5	.	.	TGTGCCAGTACCTCCTACCGGGAACAAGAGACCCAGTACTTC	CASTSYREQETQYF
TRBV10-3	TRBJ2-1	.	.	TGTGCCATCAATGGGGGACTCCAACCCAATGAGCAGTTCTTC	CAINGGLQPNEQFF
TRBV6-5	TRBJ2-7	.	.	TGTGCCAGCAGTTACCGCGCAACCTACGAGCAGTACTTC	CASSYRATYEQYF
TRBV5-1	TRBJ2-1	.	.	TGCGCCAGCAGCTTGGCATCGGCGGGACGGATATACAATGAGCAGTTCTTC	CASSLASAGRIYNEQFF
TRBV7-9	TRBJ2-7	.	.	TGTGCCAGCAGCTTAGTTAACGAGCAGTACTTC	CASSLVNEQYF
TRBV21-1	TRBJ2-1	.	.	TGTGCCAGCAGCAAATCCGAGGACTGGCGGGAGGGGGGTTACAATGAGCAGTTCTTC	CASSKSEDWREGGYNEQFF
TRBV10-3	TRBJ2-7	TRBD2	.	TGTGCCATCGGGCCCATAGCGGGAGGGCCCTACGAGCAGTACTTC	CAIGPIAGGPYEQYF
TRBV5-4	TRBJ2-1	TRBD2	once	TGTGCCAGCAGCTTAGGACTAGCCTATGAGCAGTTCTTC	CASSLGLAYEQFF
TRBV11-2	TRBJ2-3	.	.	TGTGCCAGCAGCCTCGGGACTCTTCCTTCTAGCACAGATACGCAGTATTTT	CASSLGTLPSSTDTQYF
TRBV12-3/TRBV12-4	TRBJ2-3	TRBD2	.	TGTGCCAGCAGTTCTGCGGGAGCAGATACGCAGTATTTT	CASSSAGADTQYF
TRBV5-6	TRBJ1-1	.	.	TGTGCCAGCAGCTTGGGGGGGCCCACTGAAGCTTTCTTT	CASSLGGPTEAFF
TRBV9	TRBJ2-3	TRBD2	.	TGTGCCAGCAGCCCCCGCGGGGAGGGGGATACGCAGTATTTT	CASSPRGEGDTQYF
TRBV19	TRBJ2-1	TRBD2	.	TGTGCCAGTAGTATACAGCGGGAGTTAAATGAGCAGTTCTTC	CASSIQRELNEQFF
TRBV5-1	TRBJ2-1	TRBD2	.	TGCGCCAGCACCCCACAGCGGGGAGATGAGCAGTTCTTC	CASTPQRGDEQFF
TRBV19	TRBJ1-1	.	.	TGTGCCAGTAGTTTGGGACTCTTGAACACTGAAGCTTTCTTT	CASSLGLLNTEAFF
TRBV12-3/TRBV12-4	TRBJ2-2	.	.	TGTGCCAGCAGTCCAACGGGTACCGGGGAGCTGTTTTTT	CASSPTGTGELFF
TRBV7-8	TRBJ1-2	.	.	TGTGCCAGCAGCTCAACCGCAGCGTTCGCTGGCTACACCTTC	CASSSTAAFAGYTF
TRBV11-2	TRBJ1-5	.	.	TGTGCCAGCAGCTTCAGCGATAATCAGCCCCAGCATTTT	CASSFSDNQPQHF
TRBV7-9	TRBJ2-4	.	.	TGTGCCAGCAGCTTAGCGGAGGGGCCGCAAAACATTCAGTACTTC	CASSLAEGPQNIQYF
TRBV2	TRBJ2-5	TRBD2	.	TGTGCCAGCAGGCGGACTAGCGGGATGGTAGAGACCCAGTACTTC	CASRRTSGMVETQYF
TRBV7-9	TRBJ2-5	.	.	TGTGCCAGCAGCTTAGCGGGAGTGTACCAAGAGACCCAGTACTTC	CASSLAGVYQETQYF
TRBV12-3/TRBV12-4	TRBJ1-2	.	.	TGTGCCAGCAGTTCCTCTAAGAACTATGGCTACACCTTC	CASSSSKNYGYTF
TRBV11-1	TRBJ2-7	.	.	TGTGCCAGCAGCCCCACAGACGGCTACGAGCAGTACTTC	CASSPTDGYEQYF
TRBV12-5	TRBJ2-1	TRBD2	.	TGTGCTAGTGGTTCGGCTAGCGGGAGAGGTGAGCAGTTCTTC	CASGSASGRGEQFF
TRBV5-1	TRBJ2-1	.	.	TGCGCCAGCACCTCCGGCGGGAACCACAATGAGCAGTTCTTC	CASTSGGNHNEQFF
TRBV6-5	TRBJ2-7	TRBD2	.	TGTGCCAGCAGTTACCTCGGACTAGCGGAAGAGTACTTC	CASSYLGLAEEYF